The source of this TCR beta chain is a study of CD4 T cells in relation to SARS-CoV-2 and coronaviruses. Study-level information: Convalescent donors were aged roughly 21 to 72, with median roughly 42 years. Study observations and caveats: Crossreactivity was assessed only for spike protein, not other viral proteins.

This clone showed up just once. What it recognizes is unknown. TCRdb keeps only in-frame clones here, not all; method: immunoSEQ multiplex PCR. The table shows tens of thousands of clones, with 92% occurring only once. The CDR3 totals 15 residues. Germline V gives CDR1 SGDLS, CDR2 YYNGEE. Trimming left V 3 bases short and J 0 bases short, with 13 bases between. V is TRBV9 and J is TRBJ2-7; D is undetermined. The sequence derives from an adult with COVID-19. The source material was naive CD4+ T cells from PBMCs. The subset was: naive CD4+ T cells isolated by negative enrichment. The CDR3 bases are TGTGCCAGCAGCGAGGGAATCGGCAGCTCCTACGAGCAGTACTTC. Amino acid sequence: CASSEGIGSSYEQYF.